Judged by abundance, the clone carrying this T cell receptor (beta chain) is medium-sized (0.01 to 0.1%). At one end, the junction sequence differs from germline, possibly due to a read error. Profiling relied on immunoSEQ multiplex PCR, and the TCRdb table lists in-frame clones only, not all of them. The sample lists some 250,000 clones; around 90% were seen once. This sample is part of a study of blood T cell repertoires in COVID-19. The sequenced sample was peripheral blood. The TCR originated in a woman in her thirties with acute or convalescent COVID-19.

The chain's CDR3 is CASSGDSQLPSNF. CDR3 bases: TGCGCCAGCAGTGGAGACAGCCAGTTGCCCAGTAACTTC. V usage is TRBV10-1 and J usage is TRBJ2-7; the D gene is possibly TRBD1 (5 bases). Germline lookup yields CDR1 WNHNN and CDR2 SYGVQD (reference sequence). This CDR3 comprises 13 residues.